The T cell receptor (beta chain) under discussion was sequenced for a study of blood T cell repertoires in COVID-19 (dated by TCRdb to between 2020 and 2021). The study in broad terms: Collaborator samples came from the United States, Italy and Spain and covered acute and convalescent phases of COVID-19. The material from the prospective study consisted of cDNA or gDNA derived from T cells, B-cell-depleted T cells, or PBMCs. Deeply sampled blood TCRbeta repertoires from subjects exposed to, actively infected with, or recovered from COVID-19 were included in the dataset. A freely available public database, intended as a resource for researchers studying the immune response to SARS-CoV-2, is where the repertoires were released. Samples came from the ongoing ImmuneRACE study (first 160 participants) plus 1,254 subjects from 6 global collaborators. The sample metadata nearly always contained a de-identified subject ID, COVID-19 status, age in years and sex. Where available, HLA class I and class II types were obtained from metadata supplied by the sample provider rather than from assay-based typing.

General findings and caveats noted by the study authors: Clinical and demographic metadata were provided uncurated, with the amount varying by source and participant.

This clone was counted ten times or more. This clone's antigen is unknown. No much larger clonotype is one base removed from it; base qualities were not supplied. TCRbeta CDR3 regions were amplified from genomic DNA by means of the immunoSEQ Assay, a bias-controlled multiplex PCR. The authors processed their data as follows. Within the assay, amplification of reference gene primers was used to estimate how many nucleated cells each sample contained. Sequence reads were collapsed and filtered to measure the absolute abundance of every unique TCRbeta CDR3 rearrangement. Productive Simpson clonality was computed per sample as the square root of Simpson's diversity index over productive rearrangements. TCRdb stores this immuneACCESS table with in-frame sequences only. Part of the clones is absent; in the studies checked, under half of the shortfall reflects unresolved V genes, and no reason is known for the rest. V and J calls and clone size are given by that table; D and trimming were obtained from the DNA. A total of about 64,000 clones appear in this sample, 75% to 85% of them only once. The top ten constitute less than 6.5% of the sample.

Taken from cysteine to phenylalanine, the CDR3 has 14 residues. Only the CDR3 portion is preserved as DNA: 42 bases, with reading frame beginning at the first base. CDR1 and CDR2, per the germline V gene, are SGHVS and FNYEAQ. The trim is 6 bases for V and 4 bases for J, with a gap of 12 bases between the germline ends. Collaborating institutions collected whole blood in K2EDTA tubes following their own protocols. For TCRbeta analysis, collaborator samples were shipped as frozen whole blood, as isolated PBMCs, or as DNA extracted from either sample type. Recombination linked TRBV7-6 to TRBJ2-2, with TRBD2 tentatively as D gene (6 bases match). The TCR was taken from a woman aged 55-70 years with acute or convalescent COVID-19. Sequencing input: peripheral blood. The CDR3 amino acid sequence is: CASSLMGGTGELFF. The DNA sequence is as follows: TGTGCCAGCAGTCTAATGGGGGGCACCGGGGAGCTGTTTTTT.